Each of the 28 T cell receptor beta chains below was sequenced from the same sample in a study of OX40 agonist ivuxolimab in advanced cancers. Data came from immunoSEQ multiplex PCR; TCRdb stores just in-frame clones and leaves some out. The table lists some 70,000 clones, around 86% of them singletons, with roughly 8.2% in the top ten. The sample was CD4+ or CD8+ T cells sorted from blood, taken in a trial of the OX40 agonist ivuxolimab. These receptors came from an adult with an advanced solid tumor such as melanoma, head and neck, liver or kidney cancer.

The chain employs TRBV11-2 and TRBJ2-1, with TRBD2 identical over 7 bases. Germline values: CDR1 SGHAT, CDR2 FQNNGV. J gave up 3 bases and V 1 base, and 6 bases lay outside the gene matches. The length of the CDR3 is 16 residues. CDR3 DNA sequence: TGTGCCAGCAGCTTAGTTTCGGGGGGAAACTACAATGAGCAGTTCTTC. Amino acid sequence: CASSLVSGGNYNEQFF.

The chain links TRBV19 to TRBJ1-5, with D possibly TRBD1 on 5 matching bases. V was clipped by 3 bases and J by 1 base, with 13 bases between them. The CDR3 spans 16 residues. Germline V lookup: CDR1 LNHDA, CDR2 SQIVND (reference sequence). Written as DNA, the CDR3 is TGTGCCAGTAGTATTATGGGAGGGGCAAGCAATCAGCCCCAGCATTTT. Amino acids: CASSIMGGASNQPQHF.

The chain links TRBV18 to TRBJ1-3; D may be TRBD1 (6 bases). V was pared by 6 bases and J by 1 base, with 16 bases between. Germline assignment: CDR1 KGHSH and CDR2 LQKENI. This CDR3 comprises 16 residues. CDR3 bases: TGTGCCAGCTCCCCCTTGGGGGGGCTGTCTGGAAACACCATATATTTT. Protein sequence: CASSPLGGLSGNTIYF.

The chain couples TRBV4-2 to TRBJ2-2; D unresolved. V was clipped by 5 bases and J by 6 bases, with 7 bases between them. This CDR3 has 12 residues. CDR1 and CDR2 from the germline V gene are LGHNA and YNFKEQ. DNA of the CDR3: TGTGCCAGCAGCTCCAAACCCGGGGAGCTGTTTTTT. It translates to CASSSKPGELFF.

The genes are TRBV7-7 and TRBJ2-2; D remains unclear. V lost 4 bases and J lost 4, with 13 bases in between. The germline CDR1 and CDR2 sequences are SSHAT and FNYEAQ (reference sequence). The CDR3 runs 15 residues. The CDR3 DNA reads as TGTGCCAGCAGCTCCCGGAGAGGAACCACCGGGGAGCTGTTTTTT. Protein sequence: CASSSRRGTTGELFF.

By share, this clone counts as medium-sized (0.01 to 0.1%). CDR3 loop: CASSLGEPGQKNTEAFF. In nucleotides, the CDR3 is TGTGCCAGCAGCTTAGGAGAACCGGGACAGAAGAACACTGAAGCTTTCTTT. The chain couples TRBV11-3 to TRBJ1-1; 7 nucleotides line up with TRBD1. V lost 1 base, J lost 1 base, and 9 bases stayed unmatched. The CDR3 has 17 amino acids. Germline V gene sequence: CDR1 SGHNT, CDR2 YENEEA.

V usage is TRBV28 and J usage is TRBJ1-1, with 7 positions matching TRBD1. The V gene end was trimmed by 3 bases and the J gene end by 0 bases; junction bases not matched to a gene: 7. Per the germline V gene, CDR1 is MDHEN and CDR2 is SYDVKM. The CDR3 has 16 residues. CDR3 amino acids: CASSFPKGALNTEAFF. In DNA, the CDR3 is TGTGCCAGCAGTTTCCCAAAGGGGGCGCTGAACACTGAAGCTTTCTTT. Supplemented by reference TRBV28 and TRBJ1-1, the full variable domain reads DVKVTQSSRYLVKRTGEKVFLECVQDMDHENMFWYRQDPGLGLRLIYFSYDVKMKEKGDIPEGYSVSREKKERFSLILESASTNQTSMYLCASSFPKGALNTEAFFGQGTRLTVV.

This rearrangement joins TRBV4-3 to TRBJ1-4; D uncertain. The CDR3 covers 16 residues. The V gene's germline CDR1 is LGHNA and CDR2 YSLEER. V was shortened by 1 base and J by 7 bases, with 16 bases between the two germline ends. The CDR3, as DNA: TGCGCCAGCAGCCAAGGTCTTAAGACTGGCTCTGAAAAACTGTTTTTT. Translation: CASSQGLKTGSEKLFF.

The chain is built from TRBV6-6 and TRBJ1-5, with D perhaps matching TRBD1 (5 bases). In germline, CDR1 is MNHNY, CDR2 SVGAGI (reference sequence). The length of the CDR3 is 15 residues. V was shortened by 6 bases and J by 0 bases, with 12 bases between the two germline ends. CDR3 sequence: CASRLTGVSNQPQHF. CDR3 DNA: TGTGCCAGCAGGCTAACAGGAGTTAGCAATCAGCCCCAGCATTTT.

The rearrangement uses TRBV30 and TRBJ2-7; D may be TRBD1 or TRBD2 (5 bases each). Germline V gives CDR1 GTSNPN, CDR2 SVGIG (reference sequence). The CDR3 runs to 15 residues. Between the trimmed V and J ends, which lost 7 bases and 2 bases, there was a span of 21 bases. CDR3 bases: TGTGCCTTGGAAACCCCGGGACGCACGACCTACGAGCAGTACTTC. Its translation: CALETPGRTTYEQYF.

CDR3 DNA: TGCGCCAGCAGCTTGACCTTCACAGATACGCAGTATTTT. This translates into CASSLTFTDTQYF. The V call is TRBV5-1, the J call TRBJ2-3; no clear D gene. V lost 1 base and J 2 bases, leaving 5 bases between the germline ends. This CDR3 is built from 13 residues. CDR1 SGHRS and CDR2 YFSETQ come from the germline V gene. The variable domain in full, completed from reference TRBV5-1 and TRBJ2-3, reads KAGVTQTPRYLIKTRGQQVTLSCSPISGHRSVSWYQQTPGQGLQFLFEYFSETQRNKGNFPGRFSGRQFSNSRSEMNVSTLELGDSALYLCASSLTFTDTQYFGPGTRLTVL.

V usage is TRBV9 and J usage is TRBJ2-3; either TRBD1 or TRBD2 may supply D (5 bases each). The CDR3 runs to 14 residues. The germline gives CDR1 SGDLS, CDR2 YYNGEE. Trimming left V 0 bases short and J 6 bases short, with 11 bases between. CDR3 bases: TGTGCCAGCAGCGTAGCGACGGGGACGGATACGCAGTATTTT. Translation: CASSVATGTDTQYF.

This chain links TRBV27 with TRBJ2-1; 11 bases line up with TRBD2. V lost 6 bases to trimming and J lost 0 bases; unmatched junction nucleotides: 7. Per germline, CDR1 MNHEY and CDR2 SMNVEV (reference sequence). This CDR3 has 17 residues. The CDR3 sequence: CASRRRTSGFSYNEQFF. The CDR3 nucleotides read TGTGCCAGCAGACGGAGGACTAGCGGGTTCTCCTACAATGAGCAGTTCTTC.

This clone appeared once. V is TRBV30 and J is TRBJ1-1; possible D gene TRBD1, 5 bases. CDR1 GTSNPN and CDR2 SVGIG come from the germline V gene (reference sequence). Trimming left V 4 bases short and J 4 bases short, with 19 bases between. The CDR3 spans 15 residues. DNA for the CDR3: TGTGCCTGGAAGATCAGCAGGGCCCTGGGCACTGAAGCTTTCTTT. Amino acid sequence: CAWKISRALGTEAFF.

The V call is TRBV9, the J call TRBJ1-4; D is uncertain. The CDR3 loop spans 16 amino acids. Germline CDR1 SGDLS, CDR2 YYNGEE. Trimming pared 4 bases from V and 0 bases from J, leaving 13 bases between. The CDR3 reads CASSFSGRTTNEKLFF. For the CDR3, the DNA is TGTGCCAGCAGCTTTTCCGGCCGGACAACTAATGAAAAACTGTTTTTT.

In regard to this clone: Its ends do not fully match the called genes, so a read error is possible. The chain uses TRBV5-5 and TRBJ2-5; no reliable D call. CDR3 size: 11 residues. Looked up from germline, CDR1 is SGHKS and CDR2 is YYEKEE (reference sequence). The CDR3 reads CASSSQTRGHF. CDR3 nucleotides: TGTGCCAGCAGCTCTCAAACAAGAGGCCACTTC.

The gene calls are TRBV5-4 and TRBJ2-7, with TRBD1 as a possible D gene (5 bases). The CDR3 has 12 residues. V was pared by 3 bases and J by 5 bases, with 9 bases between. CDR1 SGHNT and CDR2 YYREEE come from the germline V gene (reference sequence). The CDR3 nucleotides are TGTGCCAGCAGCTCCAGGGCCGACGAGCAGTACTTC. It yields the protein CASSSRADEQYF.

This chain connects TRBV5-8 to TRBJ1-5; D is ambiguous. With 1 base removed from V and 7 bases from J, the gap between germline ends came to 9 bases. Germline-derived CDR1 and CDR2 are SGHTS and YDEGEE. CDR3 length: 13 amino acids. This CDR3 is CASSLWENQPQHF. CDR3 in DNA: TGTGCCAGCAGCTTGTGGGAAAACCAGCCCCAGCATTTT.

This chain uses TRBV4-2 with TRBJ1-6; the D gene is possibly TRBD1 (6 bases). Trimming left V 5 bases short and J 9 bases short, with 14 bases between. The CDR3 totals 14 residues. The germline gives CDR1 LGHNA, CDR2 YNFKEQ. The CDR3 loop reads CASSSTGNISPLHF. CDR3 nucleotides: TGTGCCAGCAGCTCTACAGGGAATATTTCACCCCTCCACTTT.

The rearrangement links TRBV30 to TRBJ1-2; TRBD1 matches at 7 bases. J lost 3 bases, V lost 1 base, and 5 bases had no gene match. Per the germline V gene, CDR1 is GTSNPN and CDR2 is SVGIG (reference sequence). There are 14 residues in the CDR3. The CDR3 DNA follows: TGTGCCTGGAGTGGACAGGGAGGGGACTATGGCTACACCTTC. The encoded protein is CAWSGQGGDYGYTF.

This chain uses TRBV2 with TRBJ2-3; 9 nucleotides agree with TRBD2. The V gene's germline CDR1 is SNHLY and CDR2 FYNNEI. V was clipped by 7 bases and J by 0 bases; unmatched bases: 8. CDR3 length: 16 residues. This CDR3 is CASTILSGGSTDTQYF. The CDR3 coding sequence is TGTGCCAGCACCATCCTTAGCGGGGGTAGCACAGATACGCAGTATTTT. Full variable domain (outside the CDR3, taken from reference TRBV2 and TRBJ2-3): EPEVTQTPSHQVTQMGQEVILRCVPISNHLYFYWYRQILGQKVEFLVSFYNNEISEKSEIFDDQFSVERPDGSNFTLKIRSTKLEDSAMYFCASTILSGGSTDTQYFGPGTRLTVL.

This sequence joins TRBV7-8 and TRBJ1-4; D gene uncertain. In germline, CDR1 is SGHVS, CDR2 FQNEAQ. The CDR3 totals 14 residues. V shed 1 base and J shed 14 bases, with 17 bases lying between them. As DNA, the CDR3 is TGTGCCAGCAGCTTAGGCCCGATAGGTGTGCGGCTGTTTTTT. It encodes CASSLGPIGVRLFF.

Of note for this clone: The identical CDR3 is also encoded by other nucleotide sequences in the sample. This rearrangement joins TRBV9 to TRBJ1-1; no definite D call. Between the trimmed V and J ends, which lost 0 bases and 3 bases, there was a span of 12 bases. This CDR3 has 15 residues. Germline V gene sequence: CDR1 SGDLS, CDR2 YYNGEE. CDR3 loop: CASSVGEGVDTEAFF. CDR3 coding DNA: TGTGCCAGCAGCGTAGGGGAGGGTGTTGACACTGAAGCTTTCTTT.

The chain employs TRBV7-9 and TRBJ1-3; 7 bases are shared with TRBD1. Looked up from germline, CDR1 is SEHNR and CDR2 is FQNEAQ (reference sequence). The V gene end was trimmed by 4 bases and the J gene end by 11 bases; junction bases not matched to a gene: 8. The CDR3 covers 13 residues. CDR3: CASSYSTGNAIYF. As DNA, the CDR3 is TGTGCCAGCAGCTATTCGACAGGGAATGCCATATATTTT.

The chain recombines TRBV6-5 with TRBJ1-5, with D unresolved. Trimming removed 6 bases from V and 3 bases from J, with 6 bases in between. This CDR3 spans 12 amino acids. Germline loops: CDR1 MNHEY, CDR2 SVGAGI. CDR3: CASRSANQPQHF. The CDR3 DNA sequence: TGTGCCAGCAGGTCAGCCAATCAGCCCCAGCATTTT.

The V and J genes are TRBV7-2 and TRBJ2-5, with D possibly TRBD2 on 5 matching bases. The ends were cut back, 2 bases at V and 7 bases at J, with 11 bases in the middle. Germline lookup yields CDR1 SGHTA and CDR2 FQGNSA. This CDR3 contains 13 residues. CDR3 DNA: TGTGCCAGCAGCTTACCGGCCGAGGGGACCCAGTACTTC. Translation: CASSLPAEGTQYF.

The rearrangement uses TRBV19 and TRBJ2-2; 9 bases align to TRBD1. V lost 4 bases to trimming and J lost 4 bases; unmatched junction nucleotides: 7. The germline V gene has CDR1 LNHDA and CDR2 SQIVND (reference sequence). There are 16 residues in the CDR3. DNA for the CDR3: TGTGCCAGTAGTAAGGGACAGGGAAGTGTCACCGGGGAGCTGTTTTTT. It codes for CASSKGQGSVTGELFF.

As for this clone: In the same sample, other DNA sequences code for this CDR3. The rearrangement uses TRBV6-5 and TRBJ2-7; 14 bases line up with TRBD2. The germline gives CDR1 MNHEY, CDR2 SVGAGI. Germline trimming cut 5 bases from V and 2 bases from J; bases unmatched to any gene: 2. The length of the CDR3 is 15 residues. This CDR3 is CASSRGLAGAYEQYF. CDR3 DNA: TGTGCCAGCAGTCGGGGACTAGCGGGGGCCTACGAGCAGTACTTC.